The 25 T cell receptor beta chains in this list originate from one sample, sequenced in a study of blood T cells in healthy people across ages. For the second PCR, which ran for 7 to 11 cycles, a sample-barcoded 5' primer and a J-beta primer mix were used. TCRdb reprocessed the 5' RACE reads via MiXCR and lists one record per CDR3 protein. The table lists about a million distinct CDR3 sequences, more than 30% of them singletons. Sequencing was carried out using blood. Receptors were obtained from a man younger than 35 in good health.

This clonotype has only a few counts. V usage is TRBV20-1 and J usage is TRBJ1-4; possibly TRBD1 for D (6 bases). Trimming pared 0 bases from V and 5 bases from J, leaving 16 bases between. The CDR3 consists of 16 residues. CDR1 DFQATT and CDR2 SNEGSKA come from the germline V gene (reference sequence). CDR3 bases: TGCAGTGCTAGAGATAGTATCAGGGGCGCCAATGAAAAACTGTTTTTT. As protein: CSARDSIRGANEKLFF.

The rearrangement joins TRBV12-3 or TRBV12-4 to TRBJ1-1, with 7 bases lining up with TRBD1. V lost 6 bases, J lost 1 base, and 8 bases stayed unmatched. The CDR3 extends over 15 amino acids. CDR3: CASRAGGGGNTEAFF. The CDR3 DNA reads as TGTGCCAGCAGAGCAGGGGGGGGAGGGAACACTGAAGCTTTCTTT.

The rearrangement uses TRBV3-1 and TRBJ2-1, with D perhaps TRBD2 (5 bases). Trimming pared 0 bases from V and 5 bases from J, leaving 8 bases between. This CDR3 contains 14 residues. Germline loops: CDR1 LGHDT, CDR2 YNNKEL (reference sequence). CDR3 sequence: CASSQDRRNNEQFF. In DNA, the CDR3 is TGTGCCAGCAGCCAAGACCGGAGGAACAATGAGCAGTTCTTC.

This clonotype came up a few times. The chain carries TRBV11-1 and TRBJ2-3, with 7 nucleotides matching TRBD1. Per germline, CDR1 SGHAT and CDR2 FQDESV (reference sequence). The junction had 5 bases not matched to a gene; V was cut back by 2 bases and J by 0 bases. This CDR3 comprises 16 residues. CDR3 amino acids: CASSLRDRESTDTQYF. CDR3 nucleotides: TGTGCCAGCAGCTTACGCGACAGGGAGAGCACAGATACGCAGTATTTT.

The rearrangement links TRBV11-2 to TRBJ2-5; 7 bases line up with TRBD2. J lost 11 bases, V lost 5 bases, and 14 bases had no gene match. The CDR3 loop spans 14 amino acids. The V gene's germline CDR1 is SGHAT and CDR2 FQNNGV. The CDR3 loop is CASSTSGDYNEQYF. The CDR3 bases are TGTGCCAGCAGCACCAGCGGGGACTACAATGAGCAGTACTTC.

This sequence joins TRBV12-3 or TRBV12-4 and TRBJ1-3; a possible D gene is TRBD1 (5 bases). Trimming stripped 0 bases from V and 4 bases from J, with 10 bases between. CDR3 length: 15 amino acids. Here the CDR3 reads CASSLAGAGGNTIYF. CDR3 nucleotides: TGTGCCAGCAGTTTAGCCGGGGCGGGCGGAAACACCATATATTTT.

The V call is TRBV5-1, the J call TRBJ2-3; possible D gene TRBD2, 5 bases. Deletions cut 4 bases from V and 2 bases from J, with 11 bases between. This CDR3 comprises 14 residues. Germline values: CDR1 SGHRS, CDR2 YFSETQ. The CDR3 is CASSVDSLTDTQYF. For the CDR3, the DNA is TGCGCCAGCAGCGTGGACTCCCTCACAGATACGCAGTATTTT.

With respect to this clonotype: Mismatch with germline at one junction end may stem from a read error. The chain recombines TRBV7-9 with TRBJ1-1; D gene unclear. The germline CDR1 and CDR2 sequences are SEHNR and FQNEAQ (reference sequence). The CDR3 totals 14 residues. CDR3 sequence reads: CASSSGSGRTEAFF. CDR3 DNA: TGCGCCAGCAGCTCAGGAAGTGGACGCACTGAAGCTTTCTTT.

This clonotype turned up a few times. This chain connects TRBV9 to TRBJ2-4, with D tentatively TRBD1 (5 bases). CDR3 length: 17 residues. V lost 0 bases, J lost 6 bases, and 19 bases lay in between. Germline V gives CDR1 SGDLS, CDR2 YYNGEE. The CDR3 nucleotides read TGTGCCAGCAGCGTAGAAGACAGCCACTCCTTCGGAAACATTCAGTACTTC. This codes for CASSVEDSHSFGNIQYF.

The sample holds many counts of this clonotype. The chain recombines TRBV6-2 or TRBV6-3 with TRBJ1-6, with no clear D. Germline V lookup: CDR1 MNHEY, CDR2 SVGEGT. V dropped 2 bases and J dropped 7 bases, with 6 bases sitting between them. The CDR3 is 13 residues long. The CDR3 reads CASSYRQNSPLHF. In DNA form, the CDR3 reads TGTGCCAGCAGTTACCGTCAGAATTCACCCCTCCACTTT.

This clonotype came up a few times. The chain joins TRBV4-3 to TRBJ1-2; D gene uncertain. The germline CDR1 and CDR2 sequences are LGHNA and YSLEER. This CDR3 has 16 amino acids. Trimming took off 1 base at V and 0 bases at J, with 12 bases between the two ends. CDR3 bases: TGCGCCAGCAGCCAAGGTATCCGTCCTTCTAACTATGGCTACACCTTC. It yields the protein CASSQGIRPSNYGYTF.

This clonotype was observed a few times. This chain connects TRBV7-2 to TRBJ2-3; D gene uncertain. CDR1 and CDR2 (germline): SGHTA, FQGNSA. With 8 bases removed from V and 3 bases from J, the gap between germline ends came to 9 bases. The CDR3 length is 12 residues. The CDR3 DNA follows: TGTGCCAGCCGCATAGGGACAGATACGCAGTATTTT. Its translation is CASRIGTDTQYF.

V and J are TRBV2 and TRBJ2-1; D assignment may be TRBD1 or TRBD2 (5 bases each). The CDR3 is 13 amino acids. Germline lookup yields CDR1 SNHLY and CDR2 FYNNEI. V lost 6 bases and J 5 bases, leaving 11 bases between the germline ends. In nucleotides, the CDR3 is TGTGCCAGCAGAAGGGACCAAAACAATGAGCAGTTCTTC. Translation: CASRRDQNNEQFF.

This clonotype was recorded a few times. V is TRBV20-1 and J is TRBJ1-2; 7 bases align to TRBD1. This CDR3 comprises 14 residues. Germline CDR1 is DFQATT and CDR2 is SNEGSKA (reference sequence). Trimming removed 3 bases from V and 3 bases from J; junction bases left unmatched: 7. The CDR3 nucleotides are TGCAGTGCTAGCACACCACAGGGGTACTATGGCTACACCTTC. Translation: CSASTPQGYYGYTF.

This clonotype showed up just a few times. This chain connects TRBV7-8 to TRBJ2-4, with TRBD1 identical over 9 bases. The CDR3 runs to 17 residues. V was pared by 5 bases and J by 5 bases, with 13 bases of the junction left unmatched. Germline-derived CDR1 and CDR2 are SGHVS and FQNEAQ. The CDR3 region has the DNA TGTGCCAGCAGCCCTCTGCCCCGGGACAGGGAACAAAACATTCAGTACTTC. This translates into CASSPLPRDREQNIQYF.

This clonotype occurred a few times. J is TRBJ1-1 and V is TRBV7-9; D ambiguous. V was cut by 1 base and J by 5 bases, with 17 bases left in between. The CDR3 has 16 amino acids. In germline, CDR1 is SEHNR, CDR2 FQNEAQ (reference sequence). The DNA of the CDR3 is TGTGCCAGCAGCTTAGTAATAGGGATTGAGGGAACTGAAGCTTTCTTT. Protein sequence: CASSLVIGIEGTEAFF.

The rearrangement links TRBV6-5 to TRBJ2-1; D unresolved. Germline lookup yields CDR1 MNHEY and CDR2 SVGAGI. V shed 3 bases and J shed 8 bases, with 14 bases lying between them. The length of the CDR3 is 14 residues. CDR3 sequence reads: CASSYSGRTHEQFF. The CDR3, as DNA: TGTGCCAGCAGTTATTCCGGCAGGACCCATGAGCAGTTCTTC.

The chain has TRBV19 and TRBJ2-3, with D perhaps matching TRBD2 (7 bases). CDR3 size: 16 residues. V gave up 7 bases and J gave up 0 bases, with 17 bases separating them. The germline gives CDR1 LNHDA, CDR2 SQIVND (reference sequence). Written as DNA, the CDR3 is TGTGCCAGTAATGAGGCGGGGGCTCCTAGCACAGATACGCAGTATTTT. The encoded protein is CASNEAGAPSTDTQYF.

The chain has TRBV4-1 and TRBJ1-1; a possible D gene is TRBD1 (5 bases). With 4 bases removed from V and 7 bases from J, the gap between germline ends came to 13 bases. This CDR3 contains 13 residues. Per germline, CDR1 MGHRA and CDR2 YSYEKL. CDR3 nucleotides: TGCGCCAGCAGCCTCCTTGGGGACTTTGAAGCTTTCTTT. It encodes CASSLLGDFEAFF.

The CDR3: CASSGPTGVNEKLFF. The CDR3 DNA is TGTGCCAGCAGCGGGCCGACAGGAGTTAATGAAAAACTGTTTTTT. This chain joins TRBV9 and TRBJ1-4; weak D call: TRBD1 (6 bases). The V gene's germline CDR1 is SGDLS and CDR2 YYNGEE. The V end was cut by 3 bases, the J end by 4 bases, with 13 bases between. The CDR3 loop spans 15 amino acids. Looking up the rest from reference TRBV9 and TRBJ1-4 gives the full variable domain: DSGVTQTPKHLITATGQRVTLRCSPRSGDLSVYWYQQSLDQGLQFLIQYYNGEERAKGNILERFSAQQFPDLHSELNLSSLELGDSALYFCASSGPTGVNEKLFFGSGTQLSVL.

A few counts support this clonotype. The chain carries TRBV29-1 and TRBJ2-3; possible D gene TRBD2, 6 bases. The germline V and J ends were trimmed by 3 bases and 8 bases, with 12 bases remaining between them. CDR3 length: 12 amino acids. Germline V lookup: CDR1 SQVTM, CDR2 ANQGSEA. In DNA, the CDR3 is TGCAGCGTTGAGCTTTGGGAGGTTACGCAGTATTTT. It yields the protein CSVELWEVTQYF.

The rearrangement uses TRBV13 and TRBJ2-7; D is uncertain. V lost 7 bases and J lost 0, with 16 bases in between. Germline values: CDR1 PRHDT, CDR2 FYEKMQ (reference sequence). This CDR3 is 15 amino acids long. This chain's CDR3 is CASTQSLQNSYEQYF. The CDR3 DNA follows: TGTGCCAGCACCCAATCGCTACAGAACTCCTACGAGCAGTACTTC. Looking up the rest from reference TRBV13 and TRBJ2-7 gives the full variable domain: AAGVIQSPRHLIKEKRETATLKCYPIPRHDTVYWYQQGPGQDPQFLISFYEKMQSDKGSIPDRFSAQQFSDYHSELNMSSLELGDSALYFCASTQSLQNSYEQYFGPGTRLTVT.

This clonotype appeared a few times. This chain uses TRBV5-1 with TRBJ2-1; 9 bases align to TRBD2. Germline V lookup: CDR1 SGHRS, CDR2 YFSETQ. V gave up 0 bases and J gave up 6 bases; unmatched junction bases: 7. The CDR3 has 16 residues. The CDR3 DNA sequence: TGCGCCAGCAGCTTGGCCGGGACTAGCCAAGGCAATGAGCAGTTCTTC. It encodes CASSLAGTSQGNEQFF.

J is TRBJ1-5 and V is TRBV6-2 or TRBV6-3; the D gene is possibly TRBD1 (6 bases). CDR1 is MNHEY and CDR2 is SVGEGT in the germline V gene. V shed 7 bases and J shed 2 bases, with 21 bases lying between them. The CDR3 extends over 17 amino acids. CDR3 nucleotide sequence: TGTGCCAGCAATGGTGGGGGGCCGCGGGGTGGCAATCAGCCCCAGCATTTT. Its translation: CASNGGGPRGGNQPQHF.

The chain employs TRBV24-1 and TRBJ1-2; D not resolved. CDR3 length: 14 amino acids. CDR1 is KGHDR and CDR2 is SFDVKD in the germline V gene. The V gene lost 3 bases and the J gene lost 8 bases, with 15 bases spanning the gap. DNA of the CDR3: TGTGCCACCAGTGATCCCCGAGTCGGACGCGGCTACACCTTC. Its translation: CATSDPRVGRGYTF.